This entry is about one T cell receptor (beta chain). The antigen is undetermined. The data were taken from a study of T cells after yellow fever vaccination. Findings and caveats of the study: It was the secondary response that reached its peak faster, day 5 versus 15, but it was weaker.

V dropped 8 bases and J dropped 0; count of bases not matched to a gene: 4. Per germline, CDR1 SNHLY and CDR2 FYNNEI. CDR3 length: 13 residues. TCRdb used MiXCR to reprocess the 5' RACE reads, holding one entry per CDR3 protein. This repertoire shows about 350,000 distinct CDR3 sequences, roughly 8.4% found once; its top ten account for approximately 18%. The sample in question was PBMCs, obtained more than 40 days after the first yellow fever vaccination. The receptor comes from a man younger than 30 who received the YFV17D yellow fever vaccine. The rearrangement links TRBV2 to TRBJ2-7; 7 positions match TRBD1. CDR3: CASRDSGSYEQYF. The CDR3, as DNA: TGTGCCAGCCGGGACAGTGGCTCCTACGAGCAGTACTTC.